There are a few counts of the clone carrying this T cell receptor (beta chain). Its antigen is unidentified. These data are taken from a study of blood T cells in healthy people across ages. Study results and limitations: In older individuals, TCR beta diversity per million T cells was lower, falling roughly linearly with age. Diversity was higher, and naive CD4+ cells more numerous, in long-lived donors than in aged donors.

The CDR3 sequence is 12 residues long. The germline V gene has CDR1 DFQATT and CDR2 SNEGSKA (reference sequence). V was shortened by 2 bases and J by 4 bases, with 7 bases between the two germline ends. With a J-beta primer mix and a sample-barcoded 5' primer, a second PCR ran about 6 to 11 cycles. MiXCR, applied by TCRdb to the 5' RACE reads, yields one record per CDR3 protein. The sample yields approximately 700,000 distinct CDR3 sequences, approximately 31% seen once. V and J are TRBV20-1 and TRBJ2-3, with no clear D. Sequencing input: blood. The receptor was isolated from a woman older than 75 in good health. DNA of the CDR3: TGCAGTGCTAGATACCTGGCAGATACGCAGTATTTT. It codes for CSARYLADTQYF.